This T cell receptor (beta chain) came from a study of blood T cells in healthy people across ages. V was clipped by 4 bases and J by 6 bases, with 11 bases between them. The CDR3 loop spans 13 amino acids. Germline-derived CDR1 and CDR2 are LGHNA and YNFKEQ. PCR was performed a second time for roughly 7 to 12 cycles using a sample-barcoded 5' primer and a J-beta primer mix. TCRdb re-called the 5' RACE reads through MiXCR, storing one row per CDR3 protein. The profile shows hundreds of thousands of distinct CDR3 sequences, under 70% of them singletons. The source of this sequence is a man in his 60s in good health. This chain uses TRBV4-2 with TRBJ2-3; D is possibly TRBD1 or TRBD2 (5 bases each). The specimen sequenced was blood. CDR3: CASSLGAQDTQYF. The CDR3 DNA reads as TGTGCCAGCAGCCTCGGGGCACAGGATACGCAGTATTTT.